This paragraph covers one T cell receptor beta chain sequence. The data derive from a study of blood T cell repertoires in COVID-19. This study enrolled people aged 18 to 89 from roughly 24 US geographic areas. The recovered donors of Cohort 3 showed two negative PCRs, clearance, or symptom resolution. Per the original methods: Reference gene primer amplification gave nucleated cell count estimates. Clones were read by immunoSEQ multiplex PCR, and TCRdb kept only the in-frame ones, dropping some. V, J and clone size are taken as reported in that table, and D and trimming were inferred from the DNA itself. The top ten hold about 1.1% of the sample, which has more than 300,000 clones, around 90% seen once. The length of the CDR3 is 16 residues. J gave up 9 bases and V 0 bases, and 11 bases lay outside the gene matches. Germline CDR1 MDHEN, CDR2 SYDVKM.

The source is a woman between 18 and 30 years old who had recovered from COVID-19. Sequencing used PBMCs or T cells enriched from blood (not recorded which). The chain joins TRBV28 to TRBJ2-4; 7 nucleotides align to TRBD1. The CDR3 loop is CASSLWETGIGGIQYF. The CDR3 DNA sequence: TGTGCCAGCAGTTTATGGGAGACAGGGATAGGGGGCATTCAGTACTTC.